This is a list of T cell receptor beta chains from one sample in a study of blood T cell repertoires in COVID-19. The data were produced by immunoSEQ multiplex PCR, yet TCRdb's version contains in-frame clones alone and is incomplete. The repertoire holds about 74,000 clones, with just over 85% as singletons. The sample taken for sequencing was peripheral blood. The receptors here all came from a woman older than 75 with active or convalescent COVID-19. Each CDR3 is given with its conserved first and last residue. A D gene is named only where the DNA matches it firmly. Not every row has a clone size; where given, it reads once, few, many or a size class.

CDR3 protein: CAKRALQGNGLIQPQHF; CDR3 DNA: TGTGCAAAACGGGCCCTACAGGGAAACGGTTTAATCCAGCCCCAGCATTTT; V gene: TRBV10-3; D gene: -; J gene: TRBJ1-5; clone size: -
CDR3 protein: CASSLAKGALGGTEAFF; CDR3 DNA: TGTGCCAGCAGCTTAGCGAAGGGGGCCCTCGGGGGCACTGAAGCTTTCTTT; V gene: TRBV7-9; D gene: TRBD1; J gene: TRBJ1-1; clone size: once
CDR3 protein: CSVKHSGGLDEKLFF; CDR3 DNA: TGCAGCGTTAAGCACTCCGGGGGTTTGGATGAAAAACTGTTTTTT; V gene: TRBV29-1; D gene: -; J gene: TRBJ1-4; clone size: -
CDR3 protein: CASSISRTGDVEAFF; CDR3 DNA: TGTGCCAGTAGTATATCCCGGACAGGGGATGTTGAAGCTTTCTTT; V gene: TRBV19; D gene: TRBD1; J gene: TRBJ1-1; clone size: -
CDR3 protein: CASSVQTSGSSYNEQFF; CDR3 DNA: TGCGCCAGCAGCGTCCAAACTAGCGGGAGCTCCTACAATGAGCAGTTCTTC; V gene: TRBV5-1; D gene: TRBD2; J gene: TRBJ2-1; clone size: once
CDR3 protein: CASSFGVRGGEQFF; CDR3 DNA: TGTGCCAGCAGCTTTGGTGTGCGGGGCGGTGAGCAGTTCTTC; V gene: TRBV7-8; D gene: -; J gene: TRBJ2-1; clone size: -
CDR3 protein: CASTTSGGHSGELFF; CDR3 DNA: TGTGCCAGCACCACTAGCGGGGGGCATAGCGGGGAGCTGTTTTTT; V gene: TRBV5-5; D gene: TRBD2; J gene: TRBJ2-2; clone size: -
CDR3 protein: CASRRPFRSTRAYNEQFF; CDR3 DNA: TGTGCCAGCCGACGACCATTCCGGTCTACTAGAGCATACAATGAGCAGTTCTTC; V gene: TRBV11-2; D gene: -; J gene: TRBJ2-1; clone size: -
CDR3 protein: CASSLTVLNYGYTF; CDR3 DNA: TGTGCCAGCAGTTTGACAGTTCTTAACTATGGCTACACCTTC; V gene: TRBV6-2/TRBV6-3; D gene: -; J gene: TRBJ1-2; clone size: -
CDR3 protein: CASSQGGRGRTDTQYF; CDR3 DNA: TGTGCCAGCAGCCAAGGTGGCAGGGGACGCACAGATACGCAGTATTTT; V gene: TRBV3-1/TRBV3-2; D gene: -; J gene: TRBJ2-3; clone size: few
CDR3 protein: CASSPQAAGGELFF; CDR3 DNA: TGTGCCAGCAGCCCTCAGGCCGCTGGCGGGGAGCTGTTTTTT; V gene: TRBV7-2; D gene: -; J gene: TRBJ2-2; clone size: -
CDR3 protein: CASSIYGNTEAFF; CDR3 DNA: TGTGCCAGTAGTATATACGGGAACACTGAAGCTTTCTTT; V gene: TRBV19; D gene: -; J gene: TRBJ1-1; clone size: -
CDR3 protein: CASSLDRSTDTQYF; CDR3 DNA: TGCGCCAGCAGCTTGGACAGAAGCACAGATACGCAGTATTTT; V gene: TRBV5-1; D gene: -; J gene: TRBJ2-3; clone size: -
CDR3 protein: CASSKPAGGLGDTQYF; CDR3 DNA: TGTGCCAGCAGCAAACCGGCGGGGGGGCTGGGAGATACGCAGTATTTT; V gene: TRBV7-2; D gene: TRBD2; J gene: TRBJ2-3; clone size: -
CDR3 protein: CASTRGDTQYF; CDR3 DNA: TGTGCCAGCACCCGGGGGGATACGCAGTATTTT; V gene: TRBV12-3/TRBV12-4; D gene: -; J gene: TRBJ2-3; clone size: -
CDR3 protein: CAIRRTSGDNEQFF; CDR3 DNA: TGTGCCATCAGGCGGACTAGCGGGGACAATGAGCAGTTCTTC; V gene: TRBV10-3; D gene: TRBD2; J gene: TRBJ2-1; clone size: -
CDR3 protein: CASSLRTQNYNEQFF; CDR3 DNA: TGTGCCAGTAGTCTTCGGACACAGAACTACAATGAGCAGTTCTTC; V gene: TRBV19; D gene: -; J gene: TRBJ2-1; clone size: -
CDR3 protein: CASSPGQGRGSGANVLTF; CDR3 DNA: TGTGCCAGCAGCCCGGGACAGGGGAGGGGCTCTGGGGCCAACGTCCTGACTTTC; V gene: TRBV11-3; D gene: TRBD1; J gene: TRBJ2-6; clone size: -
CDR3 protein: CASSTRQTDTQYF; CDR3 DNA: TGTGCCAGTAGTACCCGACAGACAGATACGCAGTATTTT; V gene: TRBV19; D gene: -; J gene: TRBJ2-3; clone size: -
CDR3 protein: CASSLGRYYEQYF; CDR3 DNA: TGTGCCAGCAGTCTCGGCAGGTACTACGAGCAGTACTTC; V gene: TRBV12-3/TRBV12-4; D gene: -; J gene: TRBJ2-7; clone size: -
CDR3 protein: CASSDGGRTEAFF; CDR3 DNA: TGCGCCAGCAGTGACGGGGGTAGGACTGAAGCTTTCTTT; V gene: TRBV10-1; D gene: -; J gene: TRBJ1-1; clone size: -
CDR3 protein: CASSPRDGYGYTF; CDR3 DNA: TGTGCCAGCAGCCCCAGGGATGGCTATGGCTACACCTTC; V gene: TRBV7-3; D gene: -; J gene: TRBJ1-2; clone size: -
CDR3 protein: CASSSASGRSTDTQYF; CDR3 DNA: TGTGCCAGTTCCTCCGCCAGCGGGAGAAGCACAGATACGCAGTATTTT; V gene: TRBV5-6; D gene: TRBD2; J gene: TRBJ2-3; clone size: -
CDR3 protein: CASSIDLSSSGANVLTF; CDR3 DNA: TGTGCCAGTAGTATAGATCTTTCTTCCTCTGGGGCCAACGTCCTGACTTTC; V gene: TRBV19; D gene: -; J gene: TRBJ2-6; clone size: -
CDR3 protein: CASSYSSGRAYNEQFF; CDR3 DNA: TGTGCCAGCAGTTACTCTAGCGGGAGGGCTTACAATGAGCAGTTCTTC; V gene: TRBV6-5; D gene: TRBD2; J gene: TRBJ2-1; clone size: -
CDR3 protein: CASSLTGQGYNEQFF; CDR3 DNA: TGTGCCAGCAGTTTAACCGGACAGGGATACAATGAGCAGTTCTTC; V gene: TRBV27; D gene: TRBD1; J gene: TRBJ2-1; clone size: -
CDR3 protein: CASSRQVGETQYF; CDR3 DNA: TGTGCCAGCAGCCGACAGGTAGGAGAGACCCAGTACTTC; V gene: TRBV5-4; D gene: -; J gene: TRBJ2-5; clone size: -